This T cell receptor beta chain appears in the sequencing data of a study of identical twins. The study, taken as a whole, reports: Modelling approaches yielded underestimates of out-of-frame TCR alpha sharing between monozygotic twins.

Germline trimming cut 4 bases from V and 7 bases from J; bases unmatched to any gene: 13. Germline V CDR1 and CDR2: LGHDT, YNNKEL (reference sequence). The CDR3 consists of 18 residues. With template switching, a universal primer site was added, and the cDNA carried unique molecular identifiers. TCRdb ran MiXCR on the 5' RACE reads and lists one entry per CDR3 protein. The table includes 200,000 to 250,000 distinct CDR3 sequences, over 9.5% detected once. This clonotype has a count of ten or more. No antigen is known for it. The source of this sequence is a man aged 45-65 years in good health. V gene TRBV3-1 combines with J gene TRBJ2-1; 13 nucleotides line up with TRBD2. The specimen sequenced was memory T cells sorted from blood. CDR3 coding DNA: TGTGCCAGCAGCCGGGACAGGGGTGTACTAGCGGGAGGGAATGAGCAGTTCTTC. It encodes CASSRDRGVLAGGNEQFF.